The 10 T cell receptor beta chains presented below share a single source sample, sequenced in a study of blood T cell repertoires in COVID-19. The data were produced by immunoSEQ multiplex PCR, yet TCRdb's version contains in-frame clones alone and is incomplete. The sample has under 350,000 clones, around 90% seen once. Sequencing was done on a sample of peripheral blood. These receptors were collected from a woman in her twenties or thirties with COVID-19, enrolled during active disease.

The chain links TRBV11-3 to TRBJ1-1; D perhaps matches TRBD1 (6 bases). CDR1 and CDR2 (germline): SGHNT, YENEEA. The CDR3 totals 15 residues. Trimming left V 1 base short and J 3 bases short, with 12 bases between. The CDR3 region is CASSLVGGGDTEAFF. The CDR3 nucleotides read TGTGCCAGCAGCTTAGTCGGAGGGGGGGACACTGAAGCTTTCTTT.

The rearrangement uses TRBV5-4 and TRBJ2-1; 10 bases agree with TRBD1. From germline, CDR1 is SGHNT and CDR2 YYREEE (reference sequence). After removal of 4 bases from V and 2 bases from J, the junction contained 3 bases not matched to a gene. CDR3 size: 15 residues. Here the CDR3 DNA reads TGTGCCAGCAGCACCGGGACAGGGGCCTACAATGAGCAGTTCTTC. Encoded protein: CASSTGTGAYNEQFF.

This chain links TRBV5-8 with TRBJ1-2; 7 nucleotides match TRBD1. The CDR3 runs 15 residues. V dropped 2 bases and J dropped 0; count of bases not matched to a gene: 4. CDR1 is SGHTS and CDR2 is YDEGEE in the germline V gene. CDR3 DNA sequence: TGTGCCAGCAGCTTCGGGACAGTCACTAACTATGGCTACACCTTC. This translates into CASSFGTVTNYGYTF.

The chain couples TRBV2 to TRBJ2-2; maybe TRBD2 (6 bases). The V gene's germline CDR1 is SNHLY and CDR2 FYNNEI. This CDR3 comprises 15 residues. The V gene lost 4 bases and the J gene lost 4 bases, with 13 bases spanning the gap. The CDR3 loop reads CASSGAGRRTGELFF. The CDR3 nucleotides are TGTGCCAGCAGTGGGGCAGGGAGGCGCACCGGGGAGCTGTTTTTT.

This chain uses TRBV4-3 with TRBJ1-4, with D possibly being TRBD1 (6 bases). The germline gives CDR1 LGHNA, CDR2 YSLEER. The germline V and J ends were trimmed by 5 bases and 8 bases, with 18 bases remaining between them. This CDR3 is 15 amino acids long. The CDR3: CASSGGQNLGEKLFF. The CDR3 coding sequence is TGCGCCAGCAGCGGAGGACAGAATCTCGGGGAAAAACTGTTTTTT.

This clone was seen only a few times. This rearrangement joins TRBV27 to TRBJ1-1; tentative D call: TRBD1 (6 bases). This CDR3 is 17 amino acids long. Trimming stripped 0 bases from V and 4 bases from J, with 18 bases between. From germline, CDR1 is MNHEY and CDR2 SMNVEV (reference sequence). CDR3 in DNA: TGTGCCAGCAGTTTATCGAGGGTAGGGGGACGCGGCACTGAAGCTTTCTTT. This codes for CASSLSRVGGRGTEAFF.

In nucleotides, the CDR3 is TGTGCCAGAAGCGAGGACAGGATGCACTACGAGCAGTACTTC. It specifies CARSEDRMHYEQYF. V usage is TRBV5-3 and J usage is TRBJ2-7, with 7 nucleotides matching TRBD1. TRBV5-3 is an ORF for which the function is uncertain. The CDR3 extends over 14 amino acids. J lost 3 bases, V lost 4 bases, and 7 bases had no gene match.

V is TRBV30 and J is TRBJ2-3; 11 bases agree with TRBD2. Germline assignment: CDR1 GTSNPN and CDR2 SVGIG (reference sequence). CDR3 length equals 15 residues. J was trimmed by 4 bases and V by 1 base; bases with no gene match: 4. The CDR3 nucleotides are TGTGCCTGGAGTGGCGGTAGCGGGAGGGCAGATACGCAGTATTTT. The encoded protein is CAWSGGSGRADTQYF.

In this sample, this clone turned up once. V gene TRBV7-8 combines with J gene TRBJ2-7; D is unclear. Germline V gene lookup returns CDR1 SGHVS and CDR2 FQNEAQ. V was trimmed by 5 bases and J by 1 base, leaving 15 bases between them. This CDR3 comprises 15 residues. In nucleotides, the CDR3 is TGTGCCAGCAGCCGAGAACGATTAACATCCTACGAGCAGTACTTC. It specifies CASSRERLTSYEQYF.

Here the CDR3 reads CASAGRDRVSNYGYTF. The CDR3 bases are TGTGCCAGCGCGGGCCGGGACAGGGTATCTAACTATGGCTACACCTTC. The chain joins TRBV2 to TRBJ1-2, with 9 nucleotides matching TRBD1. The CDR3 consists of 16 residues. Germline-derived CDR1 and CDR2 are SNHLY and FYNNEI. V lost 8 bases and J lost 0; bases outside the gene matches: 10.